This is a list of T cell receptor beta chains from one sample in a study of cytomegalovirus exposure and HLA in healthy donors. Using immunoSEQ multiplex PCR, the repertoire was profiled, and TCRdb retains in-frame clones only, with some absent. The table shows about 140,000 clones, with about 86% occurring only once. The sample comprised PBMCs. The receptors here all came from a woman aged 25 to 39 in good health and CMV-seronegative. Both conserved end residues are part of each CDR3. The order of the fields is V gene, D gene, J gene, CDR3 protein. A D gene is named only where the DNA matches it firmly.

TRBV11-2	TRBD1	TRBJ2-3	CASSFWDSSTDTQYF
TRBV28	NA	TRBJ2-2	CASSRSGGTGELFF
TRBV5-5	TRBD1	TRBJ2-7	CASSIWDRGGHEQYF
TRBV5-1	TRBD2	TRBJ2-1	CASSLWAGGSYNEQFF
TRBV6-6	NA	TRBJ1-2	CASSSSQGRYGYTF
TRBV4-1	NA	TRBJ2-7	CASSQSYGQLYEQYF
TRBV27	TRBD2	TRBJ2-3	CASRAGNASPDTQYF
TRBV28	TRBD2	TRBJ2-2	CASTPSGGAGTGELFF
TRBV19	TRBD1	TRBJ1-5	CASSSTGVRNQPQHF
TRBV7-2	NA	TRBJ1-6	CASSPGILYNSPLHF